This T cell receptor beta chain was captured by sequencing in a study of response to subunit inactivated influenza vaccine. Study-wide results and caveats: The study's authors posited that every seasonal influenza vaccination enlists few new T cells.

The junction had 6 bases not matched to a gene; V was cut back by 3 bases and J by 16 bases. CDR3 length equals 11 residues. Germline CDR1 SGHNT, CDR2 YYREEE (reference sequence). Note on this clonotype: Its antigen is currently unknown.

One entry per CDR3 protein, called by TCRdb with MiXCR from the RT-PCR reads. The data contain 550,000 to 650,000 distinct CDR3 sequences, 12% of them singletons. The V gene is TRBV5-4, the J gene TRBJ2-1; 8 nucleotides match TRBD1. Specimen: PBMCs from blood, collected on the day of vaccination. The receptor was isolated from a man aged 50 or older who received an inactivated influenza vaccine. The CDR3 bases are TGTGCCAGCAGCTGGCAGGGACAGGCCTTCTTC. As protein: CASSWQGQAFF.